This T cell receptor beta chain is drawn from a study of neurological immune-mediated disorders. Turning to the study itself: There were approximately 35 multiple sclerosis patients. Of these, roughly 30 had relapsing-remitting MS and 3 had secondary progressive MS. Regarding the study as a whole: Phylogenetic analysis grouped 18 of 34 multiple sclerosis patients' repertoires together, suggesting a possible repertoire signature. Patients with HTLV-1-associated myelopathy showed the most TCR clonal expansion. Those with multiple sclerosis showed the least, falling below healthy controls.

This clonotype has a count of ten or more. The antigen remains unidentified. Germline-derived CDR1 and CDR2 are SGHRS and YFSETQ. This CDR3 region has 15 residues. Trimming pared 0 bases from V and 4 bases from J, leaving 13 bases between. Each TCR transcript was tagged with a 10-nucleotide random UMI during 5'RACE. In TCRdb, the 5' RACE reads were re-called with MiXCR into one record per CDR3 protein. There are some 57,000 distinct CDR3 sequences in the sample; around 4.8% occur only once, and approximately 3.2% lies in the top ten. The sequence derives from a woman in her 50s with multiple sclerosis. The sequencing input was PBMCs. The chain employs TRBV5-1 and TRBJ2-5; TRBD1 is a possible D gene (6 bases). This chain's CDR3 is CASSLDGTRRETQYF. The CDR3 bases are TGCGCCAGCAGCTTGGATGGGACAAGGAGAGAGACCCAGTACTTC.